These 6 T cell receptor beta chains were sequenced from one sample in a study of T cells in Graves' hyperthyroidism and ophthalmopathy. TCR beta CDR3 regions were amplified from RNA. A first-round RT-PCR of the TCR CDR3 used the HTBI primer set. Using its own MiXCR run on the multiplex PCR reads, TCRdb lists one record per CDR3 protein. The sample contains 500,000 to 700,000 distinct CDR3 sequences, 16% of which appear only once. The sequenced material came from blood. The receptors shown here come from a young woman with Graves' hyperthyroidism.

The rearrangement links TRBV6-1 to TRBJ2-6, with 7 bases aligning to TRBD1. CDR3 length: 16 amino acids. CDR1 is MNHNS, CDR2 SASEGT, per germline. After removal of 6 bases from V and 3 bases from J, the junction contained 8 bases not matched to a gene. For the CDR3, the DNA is TGTGCCAGCAGAGATCTTACAGGGGTTGGGGCCAACGTCCTGACTTTC. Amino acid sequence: CASRDLTGVGANVLTF.

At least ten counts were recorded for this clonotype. CDR3 DNA sequence: TGCAGTGCTTGGGGATTGAACACTGAAGCTTTCTTT. Translation gives CSAWGLNTEAFF. V and J are TRBV20-1 and TRBJ1-1; D is ambiguous. Deletions cut 5 bases from V and 0 bases from J, with 7 bases between. The CDR3 is 12 amino acids. Germline V gene lookup returns CDR1 DFQATT and CDR2 SNEGSKA (reference sequence).

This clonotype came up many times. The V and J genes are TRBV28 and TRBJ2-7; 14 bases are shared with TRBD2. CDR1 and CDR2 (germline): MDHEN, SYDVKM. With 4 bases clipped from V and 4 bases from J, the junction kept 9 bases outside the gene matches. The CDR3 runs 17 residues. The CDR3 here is CASSSPGTSGSWYEQYF. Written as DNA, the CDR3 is TGTGCCAGCAGTTCCCCAGGGACTAGCGGGAGTTGGTACGAGCAGTACTTC.

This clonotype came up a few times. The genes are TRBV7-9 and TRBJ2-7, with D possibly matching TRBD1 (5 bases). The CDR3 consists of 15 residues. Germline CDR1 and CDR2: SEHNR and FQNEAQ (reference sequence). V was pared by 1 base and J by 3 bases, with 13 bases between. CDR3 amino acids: CASSLVQGRYYEQYF. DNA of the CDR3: TGTGCCAGCAGCTTAGTCCAGGGTAGATACTACGAGCAGTACTTC.

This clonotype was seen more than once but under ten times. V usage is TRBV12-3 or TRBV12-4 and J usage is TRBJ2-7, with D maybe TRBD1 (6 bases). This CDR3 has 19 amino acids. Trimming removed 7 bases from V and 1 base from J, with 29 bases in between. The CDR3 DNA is TGTGCCAGCATAGGGGACCAAGGGGGTGGGAGAATAAGGTCCTACGAGCAGTACTTC. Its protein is CASIGDQGGGRIRSYEQYF.

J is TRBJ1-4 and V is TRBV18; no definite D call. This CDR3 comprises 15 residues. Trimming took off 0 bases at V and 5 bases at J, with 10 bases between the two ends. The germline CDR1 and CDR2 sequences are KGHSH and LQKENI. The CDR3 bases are TGTGCCAGCTCACCACCCCAACAGCGGAATGAAAAACTGTTTTTT. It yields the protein CASSPPQQRNEKLFF. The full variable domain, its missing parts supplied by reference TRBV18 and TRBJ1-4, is NAGVMQNPRHLVRRRGQEARLRCSPMKGHSHVYWYRQLPEEGLKFMVYLQKENIIDESGMPKERFSAEFPKEGPSILRIQQVVRGDSAAYFCASSPPQQRNEKLFFGSGTQLSVL.